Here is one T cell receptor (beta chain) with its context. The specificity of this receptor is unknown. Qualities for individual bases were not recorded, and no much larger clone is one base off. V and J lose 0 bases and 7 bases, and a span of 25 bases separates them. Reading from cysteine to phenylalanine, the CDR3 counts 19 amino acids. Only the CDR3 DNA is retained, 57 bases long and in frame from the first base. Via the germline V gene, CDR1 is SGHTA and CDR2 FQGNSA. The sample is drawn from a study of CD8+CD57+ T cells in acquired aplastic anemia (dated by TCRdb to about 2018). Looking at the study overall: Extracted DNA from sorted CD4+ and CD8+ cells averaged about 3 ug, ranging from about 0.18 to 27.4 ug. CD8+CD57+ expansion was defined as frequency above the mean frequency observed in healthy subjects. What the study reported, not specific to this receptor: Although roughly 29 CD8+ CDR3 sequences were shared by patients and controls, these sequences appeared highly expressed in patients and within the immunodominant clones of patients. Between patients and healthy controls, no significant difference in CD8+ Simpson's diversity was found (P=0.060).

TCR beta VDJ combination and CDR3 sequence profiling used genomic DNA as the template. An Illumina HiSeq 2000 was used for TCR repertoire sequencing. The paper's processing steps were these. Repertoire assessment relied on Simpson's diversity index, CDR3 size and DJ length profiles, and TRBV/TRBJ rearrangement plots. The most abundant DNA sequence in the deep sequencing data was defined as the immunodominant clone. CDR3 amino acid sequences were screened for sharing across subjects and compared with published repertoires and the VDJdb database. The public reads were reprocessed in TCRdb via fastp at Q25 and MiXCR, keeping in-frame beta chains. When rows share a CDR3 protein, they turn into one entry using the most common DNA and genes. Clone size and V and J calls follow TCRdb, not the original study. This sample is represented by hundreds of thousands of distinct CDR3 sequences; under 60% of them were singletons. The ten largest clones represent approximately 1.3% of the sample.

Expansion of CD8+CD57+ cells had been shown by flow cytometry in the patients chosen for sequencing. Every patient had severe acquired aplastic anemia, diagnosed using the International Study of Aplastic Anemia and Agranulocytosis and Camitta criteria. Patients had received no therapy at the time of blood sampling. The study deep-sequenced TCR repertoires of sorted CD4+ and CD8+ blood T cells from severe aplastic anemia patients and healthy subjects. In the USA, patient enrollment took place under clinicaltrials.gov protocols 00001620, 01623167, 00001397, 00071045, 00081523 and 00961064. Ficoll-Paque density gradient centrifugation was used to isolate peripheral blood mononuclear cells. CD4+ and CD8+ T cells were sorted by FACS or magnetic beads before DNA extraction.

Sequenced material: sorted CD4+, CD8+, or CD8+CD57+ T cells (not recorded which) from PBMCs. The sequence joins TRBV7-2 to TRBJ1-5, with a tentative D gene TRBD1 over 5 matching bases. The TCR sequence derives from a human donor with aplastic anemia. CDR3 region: CASSLALSSGASSEQPQHF. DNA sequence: TGTGCCAGCAGCTTAGCGCTGTCTAGCGGGGCGTCTAGTGAGCAGCCCCAGCATTTT.